This T cell receptor beta chain originates from a study of blood T cell repertoires in COVID-19. Study-level information: In each case, the material was cDNA or gDNA derived from T cells, B-cell-depleted T cells, or PBMCs.

CDR1 is SGHKS, CDR2 YYEKEE, per germline (reference sequence). The V segment lost 0 bases and the J segment 0 bases; nucleotides outside the gene matches: 4. This CDR3 region has 17 residues. The method was immunoSEQ multiplex PCR; TCRdb's version includes in-frame clones alone and lacks a portion of them. Here the sample spans 140,000 to 150,000 clones, 84% being singletons. The specimen sequenced was peripheral blood. The rearrangement links TRBV5-5 to TRBJ2-3; 10 bases agree with TRBD2. This TCR derives from a man aged 25 to 45 with COVID-19, enrolled during active disease. CDR3: CASSLGLAGPSTDTQYF. CDR3 bases: TGTGCCAGCAGCTTGGGACTAGCGGGCCCTAGCACAGATACGCAGTATTTT.